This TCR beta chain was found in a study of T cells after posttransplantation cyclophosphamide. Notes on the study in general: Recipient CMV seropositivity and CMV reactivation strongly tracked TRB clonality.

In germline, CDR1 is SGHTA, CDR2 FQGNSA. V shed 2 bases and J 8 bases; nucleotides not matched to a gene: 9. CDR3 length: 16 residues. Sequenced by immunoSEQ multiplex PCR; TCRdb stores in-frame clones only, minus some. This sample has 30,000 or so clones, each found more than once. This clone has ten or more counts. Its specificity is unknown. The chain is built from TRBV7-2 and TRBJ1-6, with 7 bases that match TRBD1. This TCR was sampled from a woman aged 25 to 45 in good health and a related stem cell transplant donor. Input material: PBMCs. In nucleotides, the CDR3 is TGTGCCAGCAGCTTAAGTAGGACAGGAAGCCATTCACCCCTCCACTTT. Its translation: CASSLSRTGSHSPLHF.